The 11 T cell receptor beta chains below all came from one sample that was sequenced in a study of OX40 agonist ivuxolimab in advanced cancers. Method: immunoSEQ multiplex PCR; TCRdb's copy keeps in-frame clones and lacks some. The sample has roughly 100,000 clones; about 90% are singletons. The sequencing used CD4+ or CD8+ T cells sorted from blood, collected in a trial of the OX40 agonist ivuxolimab. These receptors all stem from an adult with an advanced solid tumor such as melanoma, head and neck, liver or kidney cancer.

This clone was seen a single time. In DNA, the CDR3 is TGTGCCAGCAGCCCCGGTGTAGTGGGGGGCTATGGCTACACCTTC. Protein sequence: CASSPGVVGGYGYTF. The chain couples TRBV4-2 to TRBJ1-2; tentatively, D is TRBD1 (5 bases). Trimming pared 4 bases from V and 4 bases from J, leaving 16 bases between. The CDR3 contains 15 residues. Germline lookup yields CDR1 LGHNA and CDR2 YNFKEQ.

The rearrangement joins TRBV29-1 to TRBJ2-1, with TRBD2 identical over 8 bases. This CDR3 spans 14 amino acids. Germline CDR1 is SQVTM and CDR2 is ANQGSEA. V shed 6 bases and J 1 base; nucleotides not matched to a gene: 5. This chain's CDR3 is CSVGLGGSYNEQFF. In DNA form, the CDR3 reads TGCAGCGTGGGACTAGGTGGGTCCTACAATGAGCAGTTCTTC.

The genes are TRBV6-5 and TRBJ2-1, with a weak D call TRBD2 (5 bases). CDR3 size: 12 residues. The V gene lost 10 bases and the J gene lost 7 bases, with 14 bases spanning the gap. From germline, CDR1 is MNHEY and CDR2 SVGAGI. In DNA form, the CDR3 reads TGTGCCACTCCCGCATCGGGGAATGAGCAGTTCTTC. This gives the protein CATPASGNEQFF.

Worth noting for this clone: The junction differs from germline at one of its ends, possibly a read error. The chain is built from TRBV11-2 and TRBJ2-3, with no clear D. CDR3 length equals 14 residues. Looked up from germline, CDR1 is SGHAT and CDR2 is FQNNGV. The CDR3 region is CVSAHPPFTDTQYF. CDR3 bases: TGTGTCAGCGCTCACCCTCCATTCACAGATACGCAGTATTTT.

Turning to this clone: Other DNA sequences in the sample encode the same CDR3. V gene TRBV2 combines with J gene TRBJ1-2, with D perhaps TRBD1 (6 bases). V lost 3 bases to trimming and J lost 7 bases, with 15 bases between them. The CDR3 sequence is 14 residues long. Germline-derived CDR1 and CDR2 are SNHLY and FYNNEI. In DNA, the CDR3 is TGTGCCAGCAGTGAGATAAGGGGGGGGCCTGGCTACACCTTC. Protein sequence: CASSEIRGGPGYTF.

The V and J genes are TRBV6-5 and TRBJ2-7; either TRBD1 or TRBD2 may fit D (5 bases each). Per germline, CDR1 MNHEY and CDR2 SVGAGI. CDR3 length equals 14 residues. With 0 bases removed from V and 2 bases from J, the gap between germline ends came to 8 bases. CDR3 in amino acids: CASSYSQGAYEQYF. The CDR3 DNA reads as TGTGCCAGCAGTTACTCGCAGGGAGCCTACGAGCAGTACTTC.

In this sample, this clone turned up once. The chain couples TRBV30 to TRBJ2-1; D gene ambiguous. The germline V and J ends were trimmed by 0 bases and 9 bases, with 6 bases remaining between them. Per germline, CDR1 GTSNPN and CDR2 SVGIG (reference sequence). CDR3 length: 11 residues. The CDR3 here is CAWSVNIEQFF. CDR3 nucleotide sequence: TGTGCCTGGAGTGTAAACATTGAGCAGTTCTTC.

This rearrangement joins TRBV27 to TRBJ2-2; 14 bases fit TRBD2. The CDR3 is 16 amino acids. Looked up from germline, CDR1 is MNHEY and CDR2 is SMNVEV (reference sequence). With 7 bases clipped from V and 4 bases from J, the junction kept 5 bases outside the gene matches. CDR3 amino acids: CASKGLAGELTGELFF. Written as DNA, the CDR3 is TGTGCCAGCAAGGGACTAGCGGGAGAGCTCACCGGGGAGCTGTTTTTT.

V gene TRBV18 combines with J gene TRBJ2-7, with 7 bases that match TRBD2. The trim removed 2 bases at V and 3 bases at J, leaving 7 bases unmatched. CDR3 size: 15 residues. Germline V gene data show CDR1 as KGHSH and CDR2 as LQKENI. CDR3 bases: TGTGCCAGCTCACCAGGGGGGGGTACCCTCTACGAGCAGTACTTC. Translation: CASSPGGGTLYEQYF.

The genes are TRBV10-3 and TRBJ2-1, with TRBD2 matching over 11 bases. Trimming removed 5 bases from V and 3 bases from J; junction bases left unmatched: 3. The CDR3 consists of 15 residues. Germline-derived CDR1 and CDR2 are ENHRY and SYGVKD. CDR3 nucleotide sequence: TGTGCCATCAGTACGACTAGCGGGGACTACAATGAGCAGTTCTTC. Its translation is CAISTTSGDYNEQFF.

This chain joins TRBV5-1 and TRBJ1-2, with D maybe TRBD1 (6 bases). Germline loops: CDR1 SGHRS, CDR2 YFSETQ. The CDR3 runs 14 residues. The V and J ends lost 4 bases and 2 bases respectively, with 12 bases between them. CDR3 region: CASSPPGANYGYTF. The CDR3 DNA follows: TGCGCCAGCAGCCCACCGGGGGCCAACTATGGCTACACCTTC.